Below are 10 T cell receptor beta chains sequenced from a single sample in a study of blood T cell repertoires in COVID-19. Data came from immunoSEQ multiplex PCR; TCRdb stores just in-frame clones and leaves some out. The sample has 130,000 to 150,000 clones, about nine tenths seen once; the top ten hold over 2%. The material sequenced was peripheral blood. The receptors here all came from a human donor in a cohort sampled during active COVID-19.

In its sample, this clone was seen a few times. This sequence joins TRBV18 and TRBJ1-5, with TRBD1 matching 9 bases. CDR3 size: 16 residues. Looked up from germline, CDR1 is KGHSH and CDR2 is LQKENI. V lost 3 bases and J lost 6; bases outside the gene matches: 9. CDR3 loop: CASSPSTGGRVQPQHF. Written as DNA, the CDR3 is TGTGCCAGCTCACCGTCGACAGGGGGTAGGGTTCAGCCCCAGCATTTT.

V usage is TRBV28 and J usage is TRBJ2-7; TRBD1 matches at 9 bases. This CDR3 is built from 17 residues. Germline V CDR1 and CDR2: MDHEN, SYDVKM. Trimming cost V 6 bases and J 4 bases; bases outside gene matches: 16. The CDR3 spells CASSEQGQGESGYEQYF. CDR3 nucleotides: TGTGCCAGCAGCGAGCAGGGACAGGGTGAGTCGGGGTACGAGCAGTACTTC.

V usage is TRBV28 and J usage is TRBJ2-1; TRBD2 aligns across 10 bases. The CDR3 length is 17 residues. V shed 1 base and J 4 bases; nucleotides not matched to a gene: 7. Germline loops: CDR1 MDHEN, CDR2 SYDVKM. The CDR3 region has the DNA TGTGCCAGCAGTTTATTTCTAGCGGGGGCATCGTACAATGAGCAGTTCTTC. It codes for CASSLFLAGASYNEQFF.

V and J are TRBV5-1 and TRBJ1-2, with 7 bases aligning to TRBD1. J was trimmed by 8 bases and V by 0 bases; bases with no gene match: 7. CDR3 length: 14 residues. From germline, CDR1 is SGHRS and CDR2 YFSETQ. The CDR3 loop reads CASSLDLRDRGYTF. CDR3 bases: TGCGCCAGCAGCTTGGATCTCCGGGACAGAGGCTACACCTTC.

The V gene is TRBV11-1, the J gene TRBJ2-7; D possibly corresponds to TRBD2 (5 bases). Trimming stripped 5 bases from V and 4 bases from J, with 9 bases between. Germline CDR1 is SGHAT and CDR2 is FQDESV (reference sequence). The CDR3 consists of 12 residues. The CDR3 loop reads CASSPRAYEQYF. DNA for the CDR3: TGTGCCAGCAGCCCGCGGGCTTACGAGCAGTACTTC.

The chain uses TRBV20-1 and TRBJ1-4, with a weak D call TRBD1 (5 bases). The CDR3 consists of 13 residues. Germline V CDR1 and CDR2: DFQATT, SNEGSKA (reference sequence). V was clipped by 3 bases and J by 7 bases, with 12 bases between them. CDR3 loop: CSASPQGSEKLFF. The CDR3 DNA reads TGCAGTGCTAGTCCCCAGGGTAGTGAAAAACTGTTTTTT.

The chain carries TRBV25-1 and TRBJ1-2, with D perhaps TRBD1 (6 bases). The germline V gene encodes CDR1 MGHDK and CDR2 SYGVNS. The CDR3 consists of 13 residues. V lost 4 bases, J lost 8 bases, and 14 bases lay in between. CDR3 region: CASSAGQLMGYTF. CDR3 sequence (DNA): TGTGCCAGCAGTGCAGGACAGCTTATGGGCTACACCTTC.

For the CDR3, the DNA is TGTGCCACCAGCAGAGATATGCGGGAGGGCACAGATACGCAGTATTTT. This gives the protein CATSRDMREGTDTQYF. The chain carries TRBV15 and TRBJ2-3, with TRBD2 identical over 8 bases. The J segment lost 1 base and the V segment lost 0 bases, leaving 3 bases of the junction unmatched. The CDR3 sequence is 16 residues long. Germline CDR1 is LNHNV and CDR2 is YYDKDF (reference sequence). Full variable domain (missing parts from reference TRBV15 and TRBJ2-3): DAMVIQNPRYQVTQFGKPVTLSCSQTLNHNVMYWYQQKSSQAPKLLFHYYDKDFNNEADTPDNFQSRRPNTSFCFLDIRSPGLGDTAMYLCATSRDMREGTDTQYFGPGTRLTVL.

The V gene is TRBV19, the J gene TRBJ2-3, with no clear D. Trimming took 6 bases from V and 7 from J, leaving 11 bases between them. Germline assignment: CDR1 LNHDA and CDR2 SQIVND (reference sequence). The CDR3 has 12 amino acids. CDR3 amino acids: CASSPTRNTQYF. CDR3 nucleotides: TGTGCCAGTAGCCCGACTCGGAATACGCAGTATTTT.

J is TRBJ1-1 and V is TRBV9; the match to TRBD1 covers 10 bases. CDR3 length: 15 residues. The germline V gene encodes CDR1 SGDLS and CDR2 YYNGEE. The V segment lost 4 bases and the J segment 5 bases; nucleotides outside the gene matches: 8. The CDR3 nucleotides read TGTGCCAGCAGCTTAAGACAGGGGGCGACGACTGAAGCTTTCTTT. Its translation is CASSLRQGATTEAFF.